This T cell receptor beta chain is drawn from a study of radiotherapy plus CTLA-4 blockade in lung cancer. Data came from immunoSEQ multiplex PCR; TCRdb stores just in-frame clones and leaves some out. Among some 100,000 clones, about 83% were seen once, and the ten largest hold less than 15%. In germline, CDR1 is GTSNPN, CDR2 SVGIG (reference sequence). V gave up 2 bases and J gave up 6 bases, with 15 bases separating them. The CDR3 length is 14 residues. This rearrangement joins TRBV30 to TRBJ2-3; possibly TRBD2 for D (6 bases). This receptor was taken from a human donor with non-small cell lung cancer that progressed on radiotherapy plus ipilimumab. This specimen was peripheral blood, taken from a patient treated with radiotherapy plus ipilimumab. DNA of the CDR3: TGTGCCTGGAGTCCGGGAGCGGTTGGTGATACGCAGTATTTT. Its translation: CAWSPGAVGDTQYF.